This TCR beta chain was recorded in a study of early T cells in non-severe SARS-CoV-2 infection. Whole-study context: Whole-blood bulk RNA, unsorted, was sequenced, and chains were unpaired.

One entry per CDR3 protein results from TCRdb running MiXCR on the 5' RACE reads. Of 50,000 to 70,000 distinct CDR3 sequences in the sample, about an eighth were seen once. The length of the CDR3 is 15 residues. The germline V gene has CDR1 SGHRS and CDR2 YFSETQ. V was pared by 0 bases and J by 7 bases, with 13 bases between. The sample comprised whole blood. The chain carries TRBV5-1 and TRBJ1-4; D uncertain. The TCR originated in an adult who was a healthcare worker with PCR-confirmed SARS-CoV-2 infection or an uninfected control (not recorded which). The DNA for the CDR3 is TGCGCCAGCAGCTTGGAGGGTGCGGGAGGTGAAAAACTGTTTTTT. Its translation is CASSLEGAGGEKLFF.